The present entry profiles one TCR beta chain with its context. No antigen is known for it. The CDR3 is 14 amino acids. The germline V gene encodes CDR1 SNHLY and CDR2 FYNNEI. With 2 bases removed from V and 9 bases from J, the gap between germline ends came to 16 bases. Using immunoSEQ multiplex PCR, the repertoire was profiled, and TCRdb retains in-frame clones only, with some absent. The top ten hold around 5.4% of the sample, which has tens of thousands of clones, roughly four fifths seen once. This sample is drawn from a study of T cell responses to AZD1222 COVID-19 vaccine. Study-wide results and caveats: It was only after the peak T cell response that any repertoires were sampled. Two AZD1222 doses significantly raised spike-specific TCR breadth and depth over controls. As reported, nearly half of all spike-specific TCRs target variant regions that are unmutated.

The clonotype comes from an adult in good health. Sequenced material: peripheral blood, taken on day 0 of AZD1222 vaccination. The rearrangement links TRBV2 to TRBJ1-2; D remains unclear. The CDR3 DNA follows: TGTGCCAGCAGTGAATTGGGAGAAGGGAAGAGCTACACCTTC. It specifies CASSELGEGKSYTF. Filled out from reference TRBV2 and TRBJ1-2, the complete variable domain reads EPEVTQTPSHQVTQMGQEVILRCVPISNHLYFYWYRQILGQKVEFLVSFYNNEISEKSEIFDDQFSVERPDGSNFTLKIRSTKLEDSAMYFCASSELGEGKSYTFGSGTRLTVV.